This T cell receptor (beta chain) was recorded in a study of T cells in Graves' hyperthyroidism and ophthalmopathy. Broader study findings: A model using 13 V-J features told ophthalmopathy apart from stable hyperthyroidism.

This clonotype was seen more than once but under ten times. Its target is unknown. From RNA transcripts, TCR beta CDR3 regions were amplified. An initial round of RT-PCR targeting the TCR CDR3 relied on the HTBI primer set. TCRdb reprocessed the multiplex PCR reads via MiXCR and lists one record per CDR3 protein. Of fewer than 750,000 distinct CDR3 sequences detected, roughly 15% appear once; the ten largest clones hold about 12%. The CDR3 has 14 amino acids. CDR1 is KGHDR, CDR2 SFDVKD, per germline. The junction had 2 bases not matched to a gene; V was cut back by 4 bases and J by 1 base. The sequencing sample was made of blood. The clonotype comes from a woman aged 45-59 years with Graves' ophthalmopathy. The chain couples TRBV24-1 to TRBJ2-5; TRBD1 aligns across 7 bases. For the CDR3, the DNA is TGTGCCACCAGTGAGGGACAGACCCAAGAGACCCAGTACTTC. It encodes CATSEGQTQETQYF.